Each of the 18 T cell receptor beta chains below was sequenced from the same sample in a study of vaccination effects on CD4 cells after COVID-19 (dated by TCRdb to between 2022 and 2023). Library method: the immunoSEQ multiplex PCR assay. TCRdb retrieved this table from immuneACCESS and kept in-frame rearrangements only. Not all clones are present; in checked studies, unresolved V genes account for under half, and no reason is known for the remainder. For this sample the table gives around 11,000 clones, of which roughly 70% were detected only once. The ten top clones hold approximately 24% of the sample. These TCRs' antigens remain unknown. The ViraFEST assay stimulated PBMC with viral peptide pools and then used TCR sequencing to identify antigen-specific CD4+ T cell clonotypes by expansion. After approximately eleven days of culture, CD4+ T cells were isolated with the EasySep CD4+ T cell isolation kit.

The sample was CD4+ T cells from PBMCs cultured with HCoV-229E spike peptides, taken before COVID-19 vaccination. Read against the paper, the sample's cell subset or site label means: HCoV-229E spike overlapping peptide pool stimulation. Receptors were obtained from a human donor who received a COVID-19 vaccine.

The chain links TRBV7-2 to TRBJ1-2, with D unresolved. The CDR3 is 13 residues long. Germline V gives CDR1 SGHTA, CDR2 FQGNSA. V dropped 5 bases and J dropped 4 bases, with 11 bases sitting between them. The CDR3 coding sequence is TGTGCCAGCAGCCCGATTTCCTCCTATGGCTACACCTTC. This codes for CASSPISSYGYTF. Looking up the rest from reference TRBV7-2 and TRBJ1-2 gives the full variable domain: GAGVSQSPSNKVTEKGKDVELRCDPISGHTALYWYRQSLGQGLEFLIYFQGNSAPDKSGLPSDRFSAERTGGSVSTLTIQRTQQEDSAVYLCASSPISSYGYTFGSGTRLTVV.

The chain joins TRBV18 to TRBJ2-1; 7 bases agree with TRBD1. Germline-derived CDR1 and CDR2 are KGHSH and LQKENI. The V and J ends lost 2 bases and 0 bases, in that order; junction bases with no gene match: 19. The CDR3 is 21 amino acids. The CDR3 spells CASSPRVETGRGVSSYNEQFF. CDR3 nucleotides: TGTGCCAGCTCACCAAGGGTAGAGACAGGGAGAGGAGTGAGCTCCTACAATGAGCAGTTCTTC.

The V and J genes are TRBV3-1 (or the pseudogene TRBV3-2) and TRBJ2-4, with 11 bases matching TRBD2. The V gene's germline CDR1 is LGHDT and CDR2 YNNKEL (reference sequence). CDR3 length equals 15 residues. Trimming at V came to 4 bases and at J to 6 bases, leaving 5 bases not matched to a gene. CDR3 sequence reads: CASSPLAGVGNIQYF. Here the CDR3 DNA reads TGTGCCAGCAGCCCACTAGCGGGAGTGGGAAACATTCAGTACTTC.

This clone appeared once. The chain carries TRBV7-2 and TRBJ2-7; TRBD1 agrees at 8 bases. This CDR3 is built from 15 residues. V dropped 5 bases and J dropped 2; count of bases not matched to a gene: 8. Germline CDR1 SGHTA, CDR2 FQGNSA. CDR3 nucleotides: TGTGCCAGCAGCGGACGGGACAGGATCCCCTACGAGCAGTACTTC. It encodes CASSGRDRIPYEQYF.

The rearrangement joins TRBV5-6 to TRBJ1-4, with D unclear. This CDR3 has 13 amino acids. The germline gives CDR1 SGHDT, CDR2 YYEEEE. Trimming removed 4 bases at V and 4 bases at J, with 8 bases between. The CDR3, as DNA: TGTGCCAGCAGCCTCAGGAATAATGAAAAACTGTTTTTT. Amino acids: CASSLRNNEKLFF.

The gene calls are TRBV2 and TRBJ1-2; weak D call: TRBD1 (5 bases). The CDR3 covers 15 residues. In germline, CDR1 is SNHLY, CDR2 FYNNEI. V dropped 7 bases and J dropped 4 bases, with 19 bases sitting between them. CDR3 bases: TGTGCCAGCAATCGAGTGGGGGTTCCTACCTATGGCTACACCTTC. Amino acids: CASNRVGVPTYGYTF.

J is TRBJ1-2 and V is TRBV2; 8 bases map to TRBD1. The CDR3 totals 14 residues. Trimming at V came to 1 base and at J to 8 bases, leaving 6 bases not matched to a gene. The germline V gene encodes CDR1 SNHLY and CDR2 FYNNEI. CDR3 nucleotide sequence: TGTGCCAGCAGTGAAGGGACAGGGTCGCAAGGCTACACCTTC. It translates to CASSEGTGSQGYTF.

V gene TRBV5-4 combines with J gene TRBJ1-2; 7 nucleotides match TRBD1. The germline CDR1 and CDR2 sequences are SGHNT and YYREEE (reference sequence). This CDR3 has 15 amino acids. J gave up 7 bases and V 4 bases, and 13 bases lay outside the gene matches. CDR3 bases: TGTGCCAGCAGCCCTGAGACAGGGTCCATCGGTGGCTACACCTTC. Encoded protein: CASSPETGSIGGYTF.

This clone came up a few times. CDR3 nucleotide sequence: TGTGCCAGCAGCTACGGAGAGCCTGTAGATACGCAGTATTTT. As protein: CASSYGEPVDTQYF. The chain combines TRBV7-9 with TRBJ2-3; D remains unclear. The V end was cut by 4 bases, the J end by 5 bases, with 13 bases between. CDR1 SEHNR and CDR2 FQNEAQ come from the germline V gene (reference sequence). CDR3 length equals 14 residues.

This chain links TRBV29-1 with TRBJ2-7; a weak D match, TRBD1 (7 bases). V lost 6 bases and J lost 0, with 15 bases in between. The CDR3 is 14 residues long. The germline V gene encodes CDR1 SQVTM and CDR2 ANQGSEA. The CDR3 DNA is TGCAGCGTCCAGAGACAGGGACTCTCCTACGAGCAGTACTTC. It yields the protein CSVQRQGLSYEQYF.

This clone was recorded a few times. The rearrangement links TRBV7-2 to TRBJ2-2, with D unclear. This CDR3 spans 14 amino acids. V was trimmed by 1 base and J by 5 bases, leaving 8 bases between them. CDR1 SGHTA and CDR2 FQGNSA come from the germline V gene. In DNA, the CDR3 is TGTGCCAGCAGCTTAGAGGTGCTGACCGGGGAGCTGTTTTTT. Residues: CASSLEVLTGELFF. Variable domain in full (rest from reference TRBV7-2 and TRBJ2-2): GAGVSQSPSNKVTEKGKDVELRCDPISGHTALYWYRQSLGQGLEFLIYFQGNSAPDKSGLPSDRFSAERTGGSVSTLTIQRTQQEDSAVYLCASSLEVLTGELFFGEGSRLTVL.

V is TRBV7-9 and J is TRBJ1-1; 7 bases fit TRBD1. CDR1 and CDR2 (germline): SEHNR, FQNEAQ (reference sequence). The CDR3 length is 15 residues. The trim removed 1 base at V and 0 bases at J, leaving 2 bases unmatched. Written as DNA, the CDR3 is TGTGCCAGCAGCTTAGTGGACAGGCTGAACACTGAAGCTTTCTTT. This encodes CASSLVDRLNTEAFF. Full variable domain (outside the CDR3, taken from reference TRBV7-9 and TRBJ1-1): DTGVSQNPRHKITKRGQNVTFRCDPISEHNRLYWYRQTLGQGPEFLTYFQNEAQLEKSRLLSDRFSAERPKGSFSTLEIQRTEQGDSAMYLCASSLVDRLNTEAFFGQGTRLTVV.

This clone appeared a few times. This sequence joins TRBV5-6 and TRBJ1-1, with a weak D call TRBD1 (6 bases). Trimming took 3 bases from V and 0 from J, leaving 6 bases between them. Germline V gene lookup returns CDR1 SGHDT and CDR2 YYEEEE. This CDR3 is built from 13 residues. The CDR3 DNA sequence: TGTGCCAGCAGCTGGACAGTGAACACTGAAGCTTTCTTT. Protein sequence: CASSWTVNTEAFF.

The V gene is TRBV7-9, the J gene TRBJ1-1; a weak D match, TRBD1 (6 bases). The CDR3 is 13 amino acids. The V gene's germline CDR1 is SEHNR and CDR2 FQNEAQ (reference sequence). Trimming left V 1 base short and J 4 bases short, with 7 bases between. CDR3 in DNA: TGTGCCAGCAGCTTAGAACAGGGCACTGAAGCTTTCTTT. The encoded protein is CASSLEQGTEAFF.

The chain's CDR3 is CASSKTVGNTIYF. The DNA for the CDR3 is TGTGCCAGTAGTAAGACAGTAGGAAACACCATATATTTT. The chain joins TRBV19 to TRBJ1-3; D may be TRBD1 (5 bases). V lost 4 bases, J lost 4 bases, and 8 bases lay in between. Germline V lookup: CDR1 LNHDA, CDR2 SQIVND (reference sequence). CDR3 length: 13 amino acids. The full variable domain, rest sourced from reference TRBV19 and TRBJ1-3, is DGGITQSPKYLFRKEGQNVTLSCEQNLNHDAMYWYRQDPGQGLRLIYYSQIVNDFQKGDIAEGYSVSREKKESFPLTVTSAQKNPTAFYLCASSKTVGNTIYFGEGSWLTVV.

The V and J genes are TRBV28 and TRBJ2-7; TRBD1 agrees at 11 bases. The V and J ends lost 8 bases and 3 bases, in that order; junction bases with no gene match: 3. The germline V gene has CDR1 MDHEN and CDR2 SYDVKM. There are 13 residues in the CDR3. The CDR3 sequence: CASLDRGLYEQYF. The CDR3 DNA is TGTGCCAGCTTGGACAGGGGGCTCTACGAGCAGTACTTC.

The chain employs TRBV5-6 and TRBJ2-7, with D uncertain. The CDR3 runs 13 residues. Trimming took 2 bases from V and 2 from J, leaving 8 bases between them. The germline V gene encodes CDR1 SGHDT and CDR2 YYEEEE. The CDR3 spells CASSLRTAYEQYF. Written as DNA, the CDR3 is TGTGCCAGCAGCTTACGGACCGCCTACGAGCAGTACTTC. Full variable domain (remainder filled in from reference TRBV5-6 and TRBJ2-7): DAGVTQSPTHLIKTRGQQVTLRCSPKSGHDTVSWYQQALGQGPQFIFQYYEEEERQRGNFPDRFSGHQFPNYSSELNVNALLLGDSALYLCASSLRTAYEQYFGPGTRLTVT.

The chain is built from TRBV27 and TRBJ1-1; D ambiguous. CDR1 MNHEY and CDR2 SMNVEV come from the germline V gene (reference sequence). The CDR3 has 17 amino acids. Trimming stripped 4 bases from V and 0 bases from J, with 18 bases between. CDR3: CASSSLGYSNLNTEAFF. The CDR3 coding sequence is TGTGCCAGCAGTTCCCTCGGGTATAGTAACCTGAACACTGAAGCTTTCTTT.